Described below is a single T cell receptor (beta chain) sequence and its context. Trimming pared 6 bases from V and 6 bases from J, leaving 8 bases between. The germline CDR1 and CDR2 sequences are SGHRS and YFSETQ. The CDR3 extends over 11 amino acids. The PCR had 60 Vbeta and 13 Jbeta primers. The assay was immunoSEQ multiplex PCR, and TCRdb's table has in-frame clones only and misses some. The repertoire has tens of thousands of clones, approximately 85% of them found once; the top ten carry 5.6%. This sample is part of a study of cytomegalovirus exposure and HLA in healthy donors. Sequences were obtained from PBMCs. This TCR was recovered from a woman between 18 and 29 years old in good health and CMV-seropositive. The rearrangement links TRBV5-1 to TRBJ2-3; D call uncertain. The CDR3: CASTFLDTQYF. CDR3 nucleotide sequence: TGCGCCAGCACCTTCTTGGATACGCAGTATTTT.